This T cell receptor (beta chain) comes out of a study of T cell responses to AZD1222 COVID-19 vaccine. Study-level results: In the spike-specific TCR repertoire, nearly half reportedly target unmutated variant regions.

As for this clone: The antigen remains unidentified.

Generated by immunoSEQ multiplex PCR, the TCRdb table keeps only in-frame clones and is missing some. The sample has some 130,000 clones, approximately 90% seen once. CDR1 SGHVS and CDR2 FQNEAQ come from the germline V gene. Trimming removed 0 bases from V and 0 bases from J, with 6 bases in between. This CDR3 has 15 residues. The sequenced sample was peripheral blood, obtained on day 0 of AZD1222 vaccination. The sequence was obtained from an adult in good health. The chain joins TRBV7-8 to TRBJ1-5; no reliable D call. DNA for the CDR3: TGTGCCAGCAGCTTAGCGCAGCTTAGCAATCAGCCCCAGCATTTT. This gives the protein CASSLAQLSNQPQHF.